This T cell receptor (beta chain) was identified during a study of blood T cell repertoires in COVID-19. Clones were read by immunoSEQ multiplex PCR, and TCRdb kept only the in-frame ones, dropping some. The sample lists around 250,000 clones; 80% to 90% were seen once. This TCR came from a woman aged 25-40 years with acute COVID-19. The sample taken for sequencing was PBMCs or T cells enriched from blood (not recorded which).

CDR3 bases: TGTGCCAGTGCCGGGACAGGGATGACCTACGAGCAGTACTTC. Protein sequence: CASAGTGMTYEQYF. The chain joins TRBV19 to TRBJ2-7; 9 bases align to TRBD1. The CDR3 runs to 14 residues. V lost 8 bases and J lost 2; bases outside the gene matches: 7. CDR1 is LNHDA and CDR2 is SQIVND in the germline V gene (reference sequence).